One and the same sample provided the 25 T cell receptor beta chains below, sequenced in a study of blood T cells in healthy people across ages. Combining a sample-barcoded 5' primer with a J-beta primer mix, a second PCR ran for 7 to 11 cycles. TCRdb re-derived calls from the 5' RACE reads in MiXCR, one entry per CDR3 protein. The data hold hundreds of thousands of distinct CDR3 sequences, with 21% observed a single time. Sequenced sample: blood. The receptors derive from an older man in good health.

The chain is built from TRBV2 and TRBJ2-1, with D possibly TRBD2 on 6 matching bases. Per germline, CDR1 SNHLY and CDR2 FYNNEI. V was cut by 11 bases and J by 4 bases, with 12 bases left in between. The CDR3 covers 12 residues. Written as DNA, the CDR3 is TGTGCCTTTCGGGACTTTTACAATGAGCAGTTCTTC. It codes for CAFRDFYNEQFF.

This clonotype was seen only a few times. The chain carries TRBV20-1 and TRBJ2-5, with D possibly matching TRBD2 (6 bases). This CDR3 is built from 15 residues. V lost 0 bases, J lost 5 bases, and 16 bases lay in between. Germline lookup yields CDR1 DFQATT and CDR2 SNEGSKA (reference sequence). CDR3 loop: CSARDFRDLRETQYF. In DNA, the CDR3 is TGCAGTGCTAGAGACTTCCGGGACTTAAGGGAGACCCAGTACTTC.

The rearrangement joins TRBV7-6 to TRBJ1-2; the match to TRBD1 covers 7 bases. The CDR3 length is 14 residues. The J segment lost 2 bases and the V segment lost 5 bases, leaving 5 bases of the junction unmatched. CDR1 and CDR2 from the germline V gene are SGHVS and FNYEAQ. The CDR3 sequence: CASSPGQDNYGYTF. The CDR3 DNA sequence: TGTGCCAGCAGCCCAGGACAGGACAACTATGGCTACACCTTC.

This clonotype has just a few counts. This chain connects TRBV6-5 to TRBJ2-1; possible D gene TRBD2, 6 bases. V was trimmed by 4 bases and J by 0 bases, leaving 19 bases between them. The CDR3 runs to 18 residues. Looked up from germline, CDR1 is MNHEY and CDR2 is SVGAGI. CDR3 in amino acids: CASSSSALADFSYNEQFF. The CDR3, as DNA: TGTGCCAGCAGTTCTTCCGCCTTAGCGGATTTCTCCTACAATGAGCAGTTCTTC.

The V and J genes are TRBV7-9 and TRBJ2-3; D is tentatively TRBD1 or TRBD2 (5 bases each). This CDR3 region has 17 residues. The germline V and J ends were trimmed by 3 bases and 0 bases, with 16 bases remaining between them. Germline V gene data show CDR1 as SEHNR and CDR2 as FQNEAQ (reference sequence). CDR3 sequence (DNA): TGTGCCAGCAGCTTTGGGACCCGGGGACCGAGCACAGATACGCAGTATTTT. Residues: CASSFGTRGPSTDTQYF.

The V call is TRBV3-1, the J call TRBJ2-5; D is unclear. The CDR3 contains 15 residues. V gave up 8 bases and J gave up 1 base, with 17 bases separating them. The germline CDR1 and CDR2 sequences are LGHDT and YNNKEL (reference sequence). The CDR3 sequence is CASSFGPQVQETQYF. CDR3 DNA sequence: TGTGCCAGCTCCTTCGGTCCCCAGGTCCAAGAGACCCAGTACTTC.

This clonotype was seen a single time. The chain combines TRBV29-1 with TRBJ2-2, with a tentative D call TRBD1 (6 bases). Trimming took off 4 bases at V and 2 bases at J, with 11 bases between the two ends. CDR1 is SQVTM and CDR2 is ANQGSEA in the germline V gene. This CDR3 has 14 amino acids. This CDR3 reads CSVVRDTNTGELFF. CDR3 nucleotide sequence: TGCAGCGTTGTTAGGGACACCAACACCGGGGAGCTGTTTTTT.

This clonotype has just a few counts. The CDR3 nucleotides read TGCGCCAGCAGACCCGGAGGTCTCCGCACAGATACGCAGTATTTT. This gives the protein CASRPGGLRTDTQYF. This chain joins TRBV5-1 and TRBJ2-3, with D perhaps matching TRBD2 (5 bases). Germline values: CDR1 SGHRS, CDR2 YFSETQ. Trimming removed 5 bases at V and 1 base at J, with 14 bases between. This CDR3 contains 15 residues.

In its sample, this clonotype was seen a few times. Germline is not matched at one junction end, which may reflect a read error. V is TRBV10-3 and J is TRBJ2-5; 11 bases are shared with TRBD1. The CDR3 contains 15 residues. The germline V gene has CDR1 ENHRY and CDR2 SYGVKD. CDR3 amino acids: CAISLGQGAREAQYF. CDR3 nucleotide sequence: TGTGCCATCAGTCTTGGACAGGGGGCGCGAGAGGCCCAGTACTTC.

There are many counts of this clonotype. The V call is TRBV6-5, the J call TRBJ1-4; 11 nucleotides agree with TRBD1. With 0 bases clipped from V and 2 bases from J, the junction kept 8 bases outside the gene matches. Germline CDR1 reads MNHEY; CDR2 reads SVGAGI. CDR3 length equals 19 residues. The CDR3 loop reads CASSYSDRGHLTTNEKLFF. In DNA, the CDR3 is TGTGCCAGCAGTTACTCGGACAGGGGGCACCTCACTACTAATGAAAAACTGTTTTTT.

The chain links TRBV5-6 to TRBJ2-5; 9 positions match TRBD2. Gene TRBJ2-1 matches the end of the DNA better, so the J call may be wrong. Germline V gene data show CDR1 as SGHDT and CDR2 as YYEEEE. This CDR3 is built from 16 residues. CDR3 bases: TGTGCCAGCAGCTTGGGGGCGGGAGGGCCGTGGAATGAGCAGTTCTTC. This encodes CASSLGAGGPWNEQFF.

In this sample, this clonotype turned up a few times. The rearrangement uses TRBV25-1 and TRBJ2-3, with D maybe TRBD2 (5 bases). Germline CDR1 is MGHDK and CDR2 is SYGVNS. The CDR3 is 12 residues long. The ends were cut back, 4 bases at V and 6 bases at J, with 8 bases in the middle. The DNA of the CDR3 is TGTGCCAGCAGTGTAGCGCCTGATACGCAGTATTTT. This codes for CASSVAPDTQYF.

The chain is built from TRBV10-3 and TRBJ1-4, with 8 nucleotides matching TRBD1. CDR1 is ENHRY and CDR2 is SYGVKD in the germline V gene. Trimming removed 4 bases from V and 1 base from J; junction bases left unmatched: 8. This CDR3 has 17 residues. The CDR3: CAISGGQGGRTNEKLFF. DNA for the CDR3: TGTGCCATCAGTGGCGGACAGGGAGGACGAACTAATGAAAAACTGTTTTTT.

This sequence joins TRBV7-3 and TRBJ2-2; D is unresolved. CDR3 length: 15 amino acids. Trimming pared 2 bases from V and 1 base from J, leaving 8 bases between. The germline V gene encodes CDR1 SGHTA and CDR2 FQGTGA. This chain's CDR3 is CASSLGARNTGELFF. CDR3 DNA sequence: TGTGCCAGCAGCTTAGGAGCGAGGAACACCGGGGAGCTGTTTTTT.

There are a few counts of this clonotype. This chain links TRBV6-6 with TRBJ2-5, with 8 bases aligning to TRBD1. With V trimmed by 4 bases and J by 6 bases, 4 bases remained unmatched. The V gene's germline CDR1 is MNHNY and CDR2 SVGAGI (reference sequence). The CDR3 has 13 amino acids. Here the CDR3 DNA reads TGTGCCAGCAGTTCGACAGGGGAAAAGACCCAGTACTTC. Encoded protein: CASSSTGEKTQYF.

The V and J genes are TRBV7-3 and TRBJ2-1, with 7 nucleotides matching TRBD1. Trimming cost V 5 bases and J 6 bases; bases outside gene matches: 4. CDR3 length: 13 amino acids. The germline V gene has CDR1 SGHTA and CDR2 FQGTGA. This CDR3 reads CASSNRDSNEQFF. CDR3 coding DNA: TGTGCCAGCAGCAACCGGGACAGCAATGAGCAGTTCTTC.

Comments on this clonotype: One junction end disagrees with the germline gene, perhaps due to a read error. The chain uses TRBV3-1 and TRBJ2-2; 7 bases match TRBD1. CDR1 and CDR2 (germline): LGHDT, YNNKEL (reference sequence). This CDR3 contains 16 residues. Written as DNA, the CDR3 is TGTGCCAGCAGCCCCGTGGAAAGGGGGCGAGCCGGGGAGCTGTTTTTC. This encodes CASSPVERGRAGELFF.

The rearrangement uses TRBV6-1 and TRBJ2-7, with D unclear. Deletions cut 1 base from V and 0 bases from J, with 4 bases between. Germline V gene sequence: CDR1 MNHNS, CDR2 SASEGT. The CDR3 is 13 amino acids. CDR3 sequence reads: CASSEGPSYEQYF. Here the CDR3 DNA reads TGTGCCAGCAGTGAAGGCCCCTCCTACGAGCAGTACTTC.

This clonotype turned up a few times. V gene TRBV20-1 combines with J gene TRBJ2-1, with D perhaps matching TRBD2 (5 bases). The DNA end lines up better with TRBJ2-5; the J call may be wrong. The CDR3 contains 14 residues. CDR1 and CDR2 from the germline V gene are DFQATT and SNEGSKA (reference sequence). This CDR3 is CSATGLAFFETQYF. CDR3 DNA sequence: TGCAGTGCCACCGGCCTAGCTTTTTTCGAGACCCAGTACTTC.

This chain connects TRBV7-2 to TRBJ2-1; 8 bases map to TRBD1. This CDR3 has 15 residues. Germline trimming cut 5 bases from V and 2 bases from J; bases unmatched to any gene: 5. Per germline, CDR1 SGHTA and CDR2 FQGNSA. The CDR3 nucleotides are TGTGCCAGCAGCATCACAGGGGGGACCTACAATGAGCAGTTCTTC. It yields the protein CASSITGGTYNEQFF.

This clonotype was counted a few times. J is TRBJ2-7 and V is TRBV3-1, with D hard to call. The V end was cut by 0 bases, the J end by 2 bases, with 14 bases between. This CDR3 has 16 residues. Germline V lookup: CDR1 LGHDT, CDR2 YNNKEL (reference sequence). The DNA for the CDR3 is TGTGCCAGCAGCCAAGATAAATCAAGGGCCCCCTACGAGCAGTACTTC. It translates to CASSQDKSRAPYEQYF.

The V gene is TRBV7-2, the J gene TRBJ2-5, with D possibly being TRBD2 (5 bases). The DNA end is a closer match to TRBJ2-7, so the J assignment may be wrong. Germline assignment: CDR1 SGHTA and CDR2 FQGNSA. This CDR3 has 14 amino acids. In nucleotides, the CDR3 is TGTGCCAGCAGCTCAGCGGTCAGTTCCTACGAGCAGTACTTC. It codes for CASSSAVSSYEQYF.

The chain uses TRBV20-1 and TRBJ2-3; D call uncertain. This CDR3 has 14 residues. V lost 0 bases and J 2 bases, leaving 9 bases between the germline ends. Germline-derived CDR1 and CDR2 are DFQATT and SNEGSKA (reference sequence). Here the CDR3 DNA reads TGCAGTGCTAGAGATCCTGCCCACACAGATACGCAGTATTTT. It translates to CSARDPAHTDTQYF.

The chain recombines TRBV7-2 with TRBJ2-2; D perhaps matches TRBD1 (6 bases). Germline V gives CDR1 SGHTA, CDR2 FQGNSA. Trimming removed 1 base at V and 7 bases at J, with 13 bases between. The CDR3 loop spans 15 amino acids. CDR3 region: CASSLGARGIGELFF. In nucleotides, the CDR3 is TGTGCCAGCAGCTTAGGTGCCAGGGGAATCGGGGAGCTGTTTTTT.

This chain connects TRBV20-1 to TRBJ2-5; D may be TRBD1 (6 bases). The last part of the DNA fits TRBJ2-1 better; the J call may be wrong. This CDR3 contains 15 residues. Germline-derived CDR1 and CDR2 are DFQATT and SNEGSKA (reference sequence). The DNA of the CDR3 is TGCAGTGCTAGTAGTGGGCAGGGGTTCCGAAATGAGCAGTTCTTC. Translation: CSASSGQGFRNEQFF.